The TCR beta chain under discussion was sequenced for a study of CD8 T cells in ankylosing spondylitis. General study findings and limits: A TCR beta motif made of eight highly homologous variants seemed typical of ankylosing spondylitis blood. Disease-associated clones were CD8+ and fairly uncommon in peripheral blood. There was reportedly significant enrichment of clones that were disease-linked in matched ankylosing spondylitis synovial fluid.

Quantitative molecular-barcoded 5'-RACE generated the TCR beta libraries. TCRdb processed the 5' RACE reads anew with MiXCR; each CDR3 protein has one entry. The table records around 100,000 distinct CDR3 sequences, about 25% of them present only once. Germline V gene lookup returns CDR1 KGHDR and CDR2 SFDVKD. CDR3 length: 21 residues. Remarks on this clonotype: Its target is not known. An end of the junction differs from the germline gene, which may be a read error.

The chain carries TRBV24-1 and TRBJ2-1; TRBD2 aligns across 11 bases. The clonotype was recovered from a male donor with ankylosing spondylitis. Material: synovial fluid, either unsorted or a sorted T cell fraction (not recorded which). CDR3 loop: CGTCDFSGRAPSRGSYNEQFF. The CDR3 DNA reads TGTGGCACCTGTGATTTTAGCGGGAGGGCCCCCTCCCGGGGCTCCTACAATGAGCAGTTCTTC.